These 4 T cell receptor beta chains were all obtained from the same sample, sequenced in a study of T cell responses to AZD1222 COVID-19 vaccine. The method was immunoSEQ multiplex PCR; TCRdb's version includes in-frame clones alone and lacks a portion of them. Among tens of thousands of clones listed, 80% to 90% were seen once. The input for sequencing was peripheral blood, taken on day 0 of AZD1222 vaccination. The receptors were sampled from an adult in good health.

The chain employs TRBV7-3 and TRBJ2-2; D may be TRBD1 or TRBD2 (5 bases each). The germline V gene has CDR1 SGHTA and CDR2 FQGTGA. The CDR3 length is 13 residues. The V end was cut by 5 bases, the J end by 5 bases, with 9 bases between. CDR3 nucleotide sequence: TGTGCCAGCAGCCCCTGGGGGACCGGGGAGCTGTTTTTT. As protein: CASSPWGTGELFF.

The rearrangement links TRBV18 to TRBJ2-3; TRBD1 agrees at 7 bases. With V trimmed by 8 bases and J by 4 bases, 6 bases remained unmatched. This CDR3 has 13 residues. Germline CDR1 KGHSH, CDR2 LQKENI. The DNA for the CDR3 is TGTGCCAGCACGACAGGGAGCCCAGATACGCAGTATTTT. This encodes CASTTGSPDTQYF.

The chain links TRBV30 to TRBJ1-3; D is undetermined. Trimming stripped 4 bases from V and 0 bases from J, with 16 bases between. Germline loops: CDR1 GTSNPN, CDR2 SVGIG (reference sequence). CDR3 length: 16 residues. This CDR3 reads CAWILGGYFSGNTIYF. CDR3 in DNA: TGTGCCTGGATCCTAGGAGGGTACTTCTCTGGAAACACCATATATTTT.

The CDR3: CASRTANTEAFF. The CDR3 bases are TGTGCCAGCAGGACAGCTAACACTGAAGCTTTCTTT. J is TRBJ1-1 and V is TRBV28, with a weak D call TRBD1 (5 bases). Germline-derived CDR1 and CDR2 are MDHEN and SYDVKM. There are 12 residues in the CDR3. V gave up 6 bases and J gave up 2 bases, with 7 bases separating them. The variable domain in full, with the rest retrieved from reference TRBV28 and TRBJ1-1, is DVKVTQSSRYLVKRTGEKVFLECVQDMDHENMFWYRQDPGLGLRLIYFSYDVKMKEKGDIPEGYSVSREKKERFSLILESASTNQTSMYLCASRTANTEAFFGQGTRLTVV.